This note documents a single T cell receptor (beta chain) sequence. The antigen is not known. This sample is drawn from a study of early T cells in non-severe SARS-CoV-2 infection. Study observations and caveats: Matching against VDJdb likely underestimated virus-specific expansions, favoring anti-spike CD8.

Unique molecular identifiers (one per individual cDNA molecule) were attached. TCRdb recomputed calls from the 5' RACE reads with MiXCR, one row per CDR3 protein. Among 65,000 to 80,000 distinct CDR3 sequences listed, around 13% were seen once. The trim removed 0 bases at V and 10 bases at J, leaving 12 bases unmatched. The CDR3 has 16 amino acids. Germline V gives CDR1 DFQATT, CDR2 SNEGSKA (reference sequence). The origin of this receptor is an adult who was a healthcare worker with PCR-confirmed SARS-CoV-2 infection or an uninfected control (not recorded which). Specimen: whole blood. V usage is TRBV20-1 and J usage is TRBJ1-6; 7 bases align to TRBD1. CDR3: CSARDLRAGGVSPLHF. CDR3 nucleotide sequence: TGCAGTGCTAGAGACCTCCGGGCAGGGGGGGTATCACCCCTCCACTTT.